This T cell receptor beta chain was profiled in a study of cytotoxic CD8 clonotypes in ibrutinib-treated CLL. CDR1 is SGHTA, CDR2 FQGTGA, per germline. The CDR3 contains 15 residues. Between the trimmed V and J ends, which lost 5 bases and 0 bases, there was a span of 10 bases. Profiling relied on immunoSEQ multiplex PCR, and the TCRdb table lists in-frame clones only, not all of them. This table holds around 310,000 clones, 70% to 80% found once. This specimen was PBMCs, taken before ibrutinib treatment. This clonotype was sampled from a human donor with chronic lymphocytic leukemia. V usage is TRBV7-3 and J usage is TRBJ2-2; D call uncertain. The CDR3 sequence is CASSPRRSNTGELFF. DNA for the CDR3: TGTGCCAGCAGCCCCCGACGGTCGAACACCGGGGAGCTGTTTTTT.